This section outlines one T cell receptor beta chain sequence together with its context. Antigen: not known. The sample originates from a study of T cell responses to AZD1222 COVID-19 vaccine. CDR3 length equals 15 residues. The ends were cut back, 7 bases at V and 0 bases at J, with 13 bases in the middle. Germline CDR1 SNHLY, CDR2 FYNNEI. Whole-study findings and limits: Clonal diversity was possibly underestimated; the donors were predominantly white British and more often female. Across the whole spike, CD4 TCRs peaked at regions 160-218 and 743-854. Without day 14 samples, only post-peak T cell repertoires were studied.

Profiling relied on immunoSEQ multiplex PCR, and the TCRdb table lists in-frame clones only, not all of them. This table has about 120,000 clones, 85% to 95% appearing once. The material sequenced was peripheral blood, taken 28 days after the second AZD1222 dose. The chain couples TRBV2 to TRBJ1-3, with D tentatively TRBD1 (6 bases). This TCR was recovered from an adult who received the AZD1222 COVID-19 vaccine. For the CDR3, the DNA is TGTGCCAGCACGTTCTGGACAGTCTCTGGAAACACCATATATTTT. Translated: CASTFWTVSGNTIYF. Complete variable domain (other parts from reference TRBV2 and TRBJ1-3): EPEVTQTPSHQVTQMGQEVILRCVPISNHLYFYWYRQILGQKVEFLVSFYNNEISEKSEIFDDQFSVERPDGSNFTLKIRSTKLEDSAMYFCASTFWTVSGNTIYFGEGSWLTVV.